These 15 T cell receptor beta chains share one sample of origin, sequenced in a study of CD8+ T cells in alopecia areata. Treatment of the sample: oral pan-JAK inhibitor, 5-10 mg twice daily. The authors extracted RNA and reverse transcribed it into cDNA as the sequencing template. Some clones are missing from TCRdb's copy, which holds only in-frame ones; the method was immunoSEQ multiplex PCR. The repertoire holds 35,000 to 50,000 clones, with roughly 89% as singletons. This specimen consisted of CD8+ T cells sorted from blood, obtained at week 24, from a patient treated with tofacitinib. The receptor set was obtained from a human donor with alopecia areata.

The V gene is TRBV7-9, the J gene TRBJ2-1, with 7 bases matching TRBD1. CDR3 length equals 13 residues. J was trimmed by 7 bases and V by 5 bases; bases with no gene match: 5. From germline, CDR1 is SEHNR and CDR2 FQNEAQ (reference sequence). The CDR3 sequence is CASSPDRENEQFF. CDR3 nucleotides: TGTGCCAGCAGCCCCGACAGGGAAAATGAGCAGTTCTTC.

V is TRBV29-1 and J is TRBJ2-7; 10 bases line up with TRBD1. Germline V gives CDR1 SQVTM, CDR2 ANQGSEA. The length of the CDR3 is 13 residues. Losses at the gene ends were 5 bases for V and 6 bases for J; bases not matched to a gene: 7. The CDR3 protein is CSVSRQGASEQYF. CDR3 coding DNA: TGCAGCGTTTCTAGACAGGGGGCCTCCGAGCAGTACTTC.

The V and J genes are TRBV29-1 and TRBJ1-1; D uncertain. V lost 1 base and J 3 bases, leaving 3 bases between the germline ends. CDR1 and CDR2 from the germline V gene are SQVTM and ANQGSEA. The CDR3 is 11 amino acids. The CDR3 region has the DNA TGCAGCGTTGAAGGTGACACTGAAGCTTTCTTT. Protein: CSVEGDTEAFF.

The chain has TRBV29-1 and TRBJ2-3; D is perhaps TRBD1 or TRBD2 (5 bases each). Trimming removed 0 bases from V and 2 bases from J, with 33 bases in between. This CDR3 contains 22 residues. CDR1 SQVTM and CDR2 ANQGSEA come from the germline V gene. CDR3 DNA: TGCAGCGTTGAAGATCTTCCGGAGACAGTACGGGGACCTCCCGTCCTCACAGATACGCAGTATTTT. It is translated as CSVEDLPETVRGPPVLTDTQYF.

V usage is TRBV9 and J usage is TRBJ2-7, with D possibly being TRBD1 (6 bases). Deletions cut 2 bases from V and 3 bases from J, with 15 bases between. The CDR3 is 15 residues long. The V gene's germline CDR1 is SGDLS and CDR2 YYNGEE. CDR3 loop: CASSVGPGHNYEQYF. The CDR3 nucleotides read TGTGCCAGCAGCGTGGGACCGGGACACAACTACGAGCAGTACTTC.

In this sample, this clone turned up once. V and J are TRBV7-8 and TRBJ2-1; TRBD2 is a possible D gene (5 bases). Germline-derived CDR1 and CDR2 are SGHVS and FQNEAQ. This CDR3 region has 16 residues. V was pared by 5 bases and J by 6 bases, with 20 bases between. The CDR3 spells CASSAFTSKAPNEQFF. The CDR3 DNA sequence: TGTGCCAGCAGCGCCTTCACTAGTAAGGCTCCCAATGAGCAGTTCTTC.

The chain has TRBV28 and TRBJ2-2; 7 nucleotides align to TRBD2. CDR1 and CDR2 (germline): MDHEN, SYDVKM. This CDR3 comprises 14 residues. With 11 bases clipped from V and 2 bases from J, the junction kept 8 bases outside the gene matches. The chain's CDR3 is CAGLGEGNTGELFF. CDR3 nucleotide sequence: TGTGCCGGATTAGGGGAGGGAAACACCGGGGAGCTGTTTTTT. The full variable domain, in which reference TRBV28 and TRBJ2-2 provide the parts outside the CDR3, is DVKVTQSSRYLVKRTGEKVFLECVQDMDHENMFWYRQDPGLGLRLIYFSYDVKMKEKGDIPEGYSVSREKKERFSLILESASTNQTSMYLCAGLGEGNTGELFFGEGSRLTVL.

The CDR3 is CASSIVPSNEQFF. The CDR3 DNA reads TGTGCCAGTAGTATAGTACCTAGCAATGAGCAGTTCTTC. J is TRBJ2-1 and V is TRBV19; D remains unclear. CDR1 and CDR2 from the germline V gene are LNHDA and SQIVND (reference sequence). V lost 1 base and J lost 6, with 7 bases in between. This CDR3 comprises 13 residues.

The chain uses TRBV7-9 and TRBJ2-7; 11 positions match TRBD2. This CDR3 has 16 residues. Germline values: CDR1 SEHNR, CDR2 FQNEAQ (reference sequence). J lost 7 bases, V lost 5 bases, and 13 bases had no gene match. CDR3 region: CASSPDGSGGDWEQYF. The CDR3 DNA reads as TGTGCCAGCAGCCCCGACGGTAGCGGGGGGGATTGGGAGCAGTACTTC.

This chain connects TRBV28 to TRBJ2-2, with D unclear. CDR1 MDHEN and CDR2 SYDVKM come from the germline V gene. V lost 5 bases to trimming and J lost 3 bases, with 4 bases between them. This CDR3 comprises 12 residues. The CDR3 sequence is CASSGYTGELFF. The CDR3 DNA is TGTGCCAGCAGTGGGTACACCGGGGAGCTGTTTTTT.

The DNA of the CDR3 is TGTGCCAGCAGTGACGCCGGGATACAAACAGATACGCAGTATTTT. Translation: CASSDAGIQTDTQYF. V usage is TRBV25-1 and J usage is TRBJ2-3; weak D call: TRBD2 (5 bases). CDR1 is MGHDK, CDR2 SYGVNS, per germline. The V and J ends lost 3 bases and 3 bases respectively, with 13 bases between them. The CDR3 extends over 15 amino acids.

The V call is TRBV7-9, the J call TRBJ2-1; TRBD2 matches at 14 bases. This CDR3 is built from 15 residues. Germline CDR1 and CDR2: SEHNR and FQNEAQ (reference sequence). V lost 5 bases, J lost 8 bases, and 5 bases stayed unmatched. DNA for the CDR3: TGTGCCAGCAGCCCCCGACTAGCGGGGGGGGATGAGCAGTTCTTC. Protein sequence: CASSPRLAGGDEQFF.

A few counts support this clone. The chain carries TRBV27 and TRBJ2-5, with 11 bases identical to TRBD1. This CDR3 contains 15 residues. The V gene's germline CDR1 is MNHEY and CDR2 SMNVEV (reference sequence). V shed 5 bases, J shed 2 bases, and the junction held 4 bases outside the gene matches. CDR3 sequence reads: CASSAWDRGQETQYF. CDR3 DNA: TGTGCCAGCAGTGCCTGGGACAGGGGGCAAGAGACCCAGTACTTC.

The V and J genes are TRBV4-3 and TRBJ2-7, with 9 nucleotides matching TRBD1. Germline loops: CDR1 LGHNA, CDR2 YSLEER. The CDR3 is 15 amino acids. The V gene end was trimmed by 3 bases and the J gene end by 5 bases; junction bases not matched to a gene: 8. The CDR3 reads CASSQRRDRANEQYF. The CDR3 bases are TGCGCCAGCAGCCAGCGCCGGGACAGGGCTAACGAGCAGTACTTC.

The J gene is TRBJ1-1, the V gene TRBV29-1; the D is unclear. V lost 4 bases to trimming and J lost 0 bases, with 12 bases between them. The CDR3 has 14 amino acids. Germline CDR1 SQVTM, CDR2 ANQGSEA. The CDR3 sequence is CSVGQTVMNTEAFF. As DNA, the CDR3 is TGCAGCGTTGGGCAGACTGTCATGAACACTGAAGCTTTCTTT. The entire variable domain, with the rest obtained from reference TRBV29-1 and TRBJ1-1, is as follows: SAVISQKPSRDICQRGTSLTIQCQVDSQVTMMFWYRQQPGQSLTLIATANQGSEATYESGFVIDKFPISRPNLTFSTLTVSNMSPEDSSIYLCSVGQTVMNTEAFFGQGTRLTVV.